The rows below give T cell receptor beta chains drawn from one sample of a study of spatial heterogeneity in lung cancer. TCRdb recomputed calls from the 5' RACE reads with MiXCR, one row per CDR3 protein. Here the sample spans around 89,000 distinct CDR3 sequences, more than 10% being singletons. The sequences come from PBMCs, collected at surgery. All receptors come from a male donor with early-stage non-small cell lung cancer. Both conserved end residues are part of each CDR3. The order of the fields is D gene, J gene, V gene, clone size, CDR3 DNA, CDR3 protein. D genes are given only for firm matches. The size field is filled for only some rows; it gives once, few, many or a size class.

D gene: -; J gene: TRBJ1-6; V gene: TRBV12-3/TRBV12-4; clone size: -; CDR3 DNA: TGTGCCAGCAGCCAAGACAGTTGGGTCCTCCACTTT; CDR3 protein: CASSQDSWVLHF
D gene: -; J gene: TRBJ2-7; V gene: TRBV28; clone size: many; CDR3 DNA: TGTGCCAGCAGTTTAAACAGCTTAGAGTCGTACTTC; CDR3 protein: CASSLNSLESYF
D gene: -; J gene: TRBJ2-3; V gene: TRBV11-2; clone size: -; CDR3 DNA: TGTGCCAGCAGCTTGGCCAGGAGGAGCACAGATACGCAGTATTTT; CDR3 protein: CASSLARRSTDTQYF
D gene: -; J gene: TRBJ1-2; V gene: TRBV20-1; clone size: few; CDR3 DNA: TGCAGTGCTTCGGCTCGGAAGGGCTACACCTTC; CDR3 protein: CSASARKGYTF
D gene: -; J gene: TRBJ1-2; V gene: TRBV29-1; clone size: -; CDR3 DNA: -; CDR3 protein: CSVPPPGGASYGCTF
D gene: -; J gene: TRBJ1-5; V gene: TRBV7-9; clone size: -; CDR3 DNA: TGTGCCAGCAGCTTACTAGGTTATCAGCCCCAGCATTTT; CDR3 protein: CASSLLGYQPQHF
D gene: TRBD1; J gene: TRBJ2-7; V gene: TRBV6-1; clone size: -; CDR3 DNA: TGTGCCAGCAGTGAACCGGGACAGTTCCTAGGGAACGAGCAGTACTTC; CDR3 protein: CASSEPGQFLGNEQYF
D gene: TRBD1; J gene: TRBJ2-1; V gene: TRBV20-1; clone size: once; CDR3 DNA: TGCAGTGCTAGGCACAACAGGGGGCCTCGGGAGCAGTTCTTC; CDR3 protein: CSARHNRGPREQFF
D gene: TRBD1; J gene: TRBJ2-2; V gene: TRBV7-7; clone size: -; CDR3 DNA: TGTGCTAGCAGCCCCACAGGGGGCGCAAACACCGGGGAGCTGTTTTTT; CDR3 protein: CASSPTGGANTGELFF
D gene: TRBD1; J gene: TRBJ1-1; V gene: TRBV6-5; clone size: many; CDR3 DNA: TGTGCCAGCAGTGAGGACAGGGGGAACACTGAAGCTTTCTTT; CDR3 protein: CASSEDRGNTEAFF
D gene: -; J gene: TRBJ2-7; V gene: TRBV6-2/TRBV6-3; clone size: -; CDR3 DNA: TGTGCCAGCAGCCGACCGACGGTAGCGGTTACCTACGAGCAGTACTTC; CDR3 protein: CASSRPTVAVTYEQYF
D gene: TRBD2; J gene: TRBJ2-3; V gene: TRBV9; clone size: few; CDR3 DNA: TGTGCCAGCAGCCTTAGCGGGAGGTTCGGCACGGGTACGCAGTATTTT; CDR3 protein: CASSLSGRFGTGTQYF
D gene: -; J gene: TRBJ2-3; V gene: TRBV11-2; clone size: few; CDR3 DNA: TGTGCCAGCAGCTCGAACCGGGACACTACCACAGATACGCAGTATTTT; CDR3 protein: CASSSNRDTTTDTQYF
D gene: TRBD1; J gene: TRBJ1-6; V gene: TRBV28; clone size: few; CDR3 DNA: TGTGCCAGCAGCTCCGACAGGGGAAATAATTCACCCCTCCACTTT; CDR3 protein: CASSSDRGNNSPLHF
D gene: TRBD1; J gene: TRBJ2-5; V gene: TRBV19; clone size: few; CDR3 DNA: TGTGCCAGTAGTACGTTGGGACAGGGGGCTTCAGAGACCCAGTACTTC; CDR3 protein: CASSTLGQGASETQYF
D gene: TRBD1; J gene: TRBJ2-6; V gene: TRBV10-2; clone size: -; CDR3 DNA: TGCGCCGTCATGAAGGGGGCAGGGCGTACAGGGGCCAACGTCCTGACTTTC; CDR3 protein: CAVMKGAGRTGANVLTF
D gene: TRBD2; J gene: TRBJ2-1; V gene: TRBV6-2/TRBV6-3; clone size: few; CDR3 DNA: TGTGCCAGCAGGCCAACTTGGGGGGGTTCCTACAATGAGCAGTTCTTC; CDR3 protein: CASRPTWGGSYNEQFF
D gene: -; J gene: TRBJ2-2; V gene: TRBV11-2; clone size: -; CDR3 DNA: TGTGCCAGCAGCTTACAGGTCACCGGGGAGCTGTTTTTT; CDR3 protein: CASSLQVTGELFF
D gene: TRBD2; J gene: TRBJ2-7; V gene: TRBV7-2; clone size: once; CDR3 DNA: TGTGCCAGCAGCCCGACGACTAGCGGGAGCGGGTACTTC; CDR3 protein: CASSPTTSGSGYF
D gene: -; J gene: TRBJ1-3; V gene: TRBV30; clone size: -; CDR3 DNA: TGTGCCTGGAGTGCGGGGAATGGAAACACCATATATTTT; CDR3 protein: CAWSAGNGNTIYF
D gene: TRBD2; J gene: TRBJ2-1; V gene: TRBV4-3; clone size: few; CDR3 DNA: TGCGCCAGCAGCCAAGCTGAGCAGCGGGGGATTTTTGAGCAGTTCTTC; CDR3 protein: CASSQAEQRGIFEQFF
D gene: -; J gene: TRBJ2-7; V gene: TRBV5-1; clone size: few; CDR3 DNA: TGCGCCAGCAGCTTGTTCTCCGGCTACGAGCAGTACTTC; CDR3 protein: CASSLFSGYEQYF
D gene: -; J gene: TRBJ2-1; V gene: TRBV7-9; clone size: few; CDR3 DNA: TGTGCCAGCAGCTTGGGAGGGGGGACACACAATGAGCAGTTCTTC; CDR3 protein: CASSLGGGTHNEQFF
D gene: TRBD1; J gene: TRBJ2-3; V gene: TRBV11-2; clone size: -; CDR3 DNA: TGTGCCAGCAGTTTACAGGGGTTCGTAGATACGCAGTATTTT; CDR3 protein: CASSLQGFVDTQYF
D gene: -; J gene: TRBJ2-6; V gene: TRBV6-2/TRBV6-3; clone size: -; CDR3 DNA: TGTGCCAGCAGTTACGACCCCTCTGGGGCCAACGTCCTGACTTTC; CDR3 protein: CASSYDPSGANVLTF
D gene: TRBD2; J gene: TRBJ2-1; V gene: TRBV10-3; clone size: many; CDR3 DNA: TGTGCCATCAGTTCCCTAGCGGGGGTCGTCAATGAGCAGTTCTTC; CDR3 protein: CAISSLAGVVNEQFF
D gene: TRBD1; J gene: TRBJ1-2; V gene: TRBV28; clone size: many; CDR3 DNA: TGTGCCAGCAGTTCACAGGGGGACTATGGCTACACCTTC; CDR3 protein: CASSSQGDYGYTF
D gene: -; J gene: TRBJ2-3; V gene: TRBV4-3; clone size: few; CDR3 DNA: TGCGCCAGCAGCCAAGAGTGGGCAGGGAATTCAGGTACGCAGTATTTT; CDR3 protein: CASSQEWAGNSGTQYF
D gene: -; J gene: TRBJ2-1; V gene: TRBV7-6; clone size: many; CDR3 DNA: TGTGCCAGCAGCTTATACCCCCCAGGATCAGAACACAATGAGCAGTTCTTC; CDR3 protein: CASSLYPPGSEHNEQFF
D gene: TRBD1; J gene: TRBJ1-5; V gene: TRBV12-3/TRBV12-4; clone size: -; CDR3 DNA: TGTGCCAGCAGTAACTCGGGACAGGATACAGGGCCCCAGCATTTT; CDR3 protein: CASSNSGQDTGPQHF
D gene: TRBD2; J gene: TRBJ2-7; V gene: TRBV5-1; clone size: -; CDR3 DNA: TGCGCCAGCAGCCTGCTACTAGCGGGAGTCGAGCAGTACTTC; CDR3 protein: CASSLLLAGVEQYF
D gene: TRBD2; J gene: TRBJ2-3; V gene: TRBV10-2; clone size: many; CDR3 DNA: TGCGCCAGCACCGAATGGGGAGGGCGCACAGATACGCAGTATTTT; CDR3 protein: CASTEWGGRTDTQYF
D gene: -; J gene: TRBJ2-1; V gene: TRBV20-1; clone size: -; CDR3 DNA: TGCAGTGCTGCTGGAGCGAGAGACTACAATGAGCAGTTCTTC; CDR3 protein: CSAAGARDYNEQFF
D gene: TRBD2; J gene: TRBJ2-7; V gene: TRBV3-1; clone size: -; CDR3 DNA: TGTGCCAGCAGCCAAGAAGGGCGGGGGGGCCTCTACGAGCAGTACTTC; CDR3 protein: CASSQEGRGGLYEQYF
D gene: TRBD2; J gene: TRBJ2-1; V gene: TRBV19; clone size: -; CDR3 DNA: TGTGCCAGTAGCCTAACCTTAGCGGGAGGAGGGTACAATGAGCAGTTCTTC; CDR3 protein: CASSLTLAGGGYNEQFF
D gene: -; J gene: TRBJ1-3; V gene: TRBV7-2; clone size: few; CDR3 DNA: TGTGCCAGCACTCCCGGACGGTCTGGAAACACCATATATTTT; CDR3 protein: CASTPGRSGNTIYF
D gene: -; J gene: TRBJ1-2; V gene: TRBV3-1; clone size: -; CDR3 DNA: TGTGCCAGCAGCCGACATACTTCTAACTATGGCTACACCTTC; CDR3 protein: CASSRHTSNYGYTF
D gene: -; J gene: TRBJ2-5; V gene: TRBV28; clone size: many; CDR3 DNA: TGTGCCAGCGGGGGGGCGCAAGAGACCCAGTACTTC; CDR3 protein: CASGGAQETQYF
D gene: -; J gene: TRBJ2-2; V gene: TRBV14; clone size: many; CDR3 DNA: TGTGCCAGCAGCCCCCTCGTGAGAGCATTGGACACCGGGGAGCTGTTTTTT; CDR3 protein: CASSPLVRALDTGELFF
D gene: TRBD1; J gene: TRBJ2-7; V gene: TRBV7-2; clone size: once; CDR3 DNA: TGTGCCAGCAGCTTGGGACAGGCCCCCTACGAGCAGTACTTC; CDR3 protein: CASSLGQAPYEQYF
D gene: -; J gene: TRBJ1-1; V gene: TRBV28; clone size: -; CDR3 DNA: TGTGCCAGCAGTACGCAGGGGATTGTGAACACTGAAGCTTTCTTT; CDR3 protein: CASSTQGIVNTEAFF
D gene: TRBD2; J gene: TRBJ2-7; V gene: TRBV4-1; clone size: many; CDR3 DNA: TGCGCCAGCAGCCAAGATGGGACTAGCGTCGACGAGCAGTACTTC; CDR3 protein: CASSQDGTSVDEQYF
D gene: TRBD1; J gene: TRBJ2-6; V gene: TRBV20-1; clone size: many; CDR3 DNA: TGCAGTGCTAGCGGACAGGGGGCGTCCGGGGCCAACGTCCTGACTTTC; CDR3 protein: CSASGQGASGANVLTF
D gene: TRBD1; J gene: TRBJ2-7; V gene: TRBV7-9; clone size: many; CDR3 DNA: TGTGCCAGCAGCTTCGGGACAGGGTCCTACGAGCAGTACTTC; CDR3 protein: CASSFGTGSYEQYF
D gene: -; J gene: TRBJ2-6; V gene: TRBV15; clone size: -; CDR3 DNA: TGTGCCACCAGCAGACCCGAAAACCCTGGGGCCAACGTCCTGACTTTC; CDR3 protein: CATSRPENPGANVLTF
D gene: TRBD1; J gene: TRBJ2-4; V gene: TRBV20-1; clone size: -; CDR3 DNA: TGCAGTGCTAGGCAGACAGGGACGTACATTCAGTACTTC; CDR3 protein: CSARQTGTYIQYF
D gene: -; J gene: TRBJ2-1; V gene: TRBV3-1; clone size: many; CDR3 DNA: TGTGCCAGCAGCCAAGTCGCGGGTCGGAACAATGAGCAGTTCTTC; CDR3 protein: CASSQVAGRNNEQFF
D gene: TRBD1; J gene: TRBJ1-5; V gene: TRBV6-2/TRBV6-3; clone size: few; CDR3 DNA: TGTGCCAGCAGTTACGGGCCAGGGGGCCCCAATCAGCCCCAGCATTTT; CDR3 protein: CASSYGPGGPNQPQHF
D gene: -; J gene: TRBJ2-3; V gene: TRBV5-4; clone size: -; CDR3 DNA: TGTGCCAGCAGCCGAGCCGGGCTAGCCGGTAACACAGATACGCAGTATTTT; CDR3 protein: CASSRAGLAGNTDTQYF
D gene: -; J gene: TRBJ2-3; V gene: TRBV5-1; clone size: many; CDR3 DNA: TGCGCCAGCAGCTTACGAGCGGACACAGATACGCAGTATTTT; CDR3 protein: CASSLRADTDTQYF
D gene: -; J gene: TRBJ1-2; V gene: TRBV5-1; clone size: few; CDR3 DNA: TGCGCCAGCAGCTTGGATCCAGGGGACGACTATGGCTACACCTTC; CDR3 protein: CASSLDPGDDYGYTF
D gene: -; J gene: TRBJ1-5; V gene: TRBV6-2/TRBV6-3; clone size: many; CDR3 DNA: TGTGCCAGCAGTTACGCAGGGATCTGGCAGCCCCAGCATTTT; CDR3 protein: CASSYAGIWQPQHF
D gene: -; J gene: TRBJ2-5; V gene: TRBV20-1; clone size: -; CDR3 DNA: TGCAGTGCTAGCACGGGGGCCCGGGAGACCCAGTACTTC; CDR3 protein: CSASTGARETQYF
D gene: -; J gene: TRBJ2-1; V gene: TRBV30; clone size: -; CDR3 DNA: TGTGCCTGGAGTGTGAAGCAATGGGACAATGAGCAGTTCTTC; CDR3 protein: CAWSVKQWDNEQFF
D gene: -; J gene: TRBJ2-7; V gene: TRBV5-1; clone size: -; CDR3 DNA: TGCGCCAGCAGCTCTACCGGGACGCCTTACGAGCAGTACTTC; CDR3 protein: CASSSTGTPYEQYF
D gene: TRBD1; J gene: TRBJ1-1; V gene: TRBV2; clone size: many; CDR3 DNA: TGTGCCAGCGAACGGACAGGGGGCGTTGGAGCTTTCTTT; CDR3 protein: CASERTGGVGAFF